This T cell receptor (beta chain) came from a study of T cells in localized non-small cell lung cancer. Note on this clone: Its antigen is as yet unknown.

Looked up from germline, CDR1 is SGHTA and CDR2 is FQGTGA. The V gene lost 6 bases and the J gene lost 2 bases, with 18 bases spanning the gap. The CDR3 extends over 16 amino acids. Study-level points and caveats: For the top 100 tumor clones, a median approximately 61 also appeared in adjacent lung.

Clones were sequenced by immunoSEQ multiplex PCR, and TCRdb holds only the in-frame ones, with some missing. The repertoire includes fewer than 90,000 clones, just under 85% of them detected once, and 2.5% to 3% sits in the top ten. The chain is built from TRBV7-3 and TRBJ2-3; D assignment may be TRBD1 or TRBD2 (5 bases each). The material was peripheral blood, obtained before any cancer treatment. The receptor comes from a man aged 35-69 years with stage I lung adenocarcinoma. The CDR3 DNA reads TGTGCCAGCAGTTCCACGGGACCGACTTTCACAGATACGCAGTATTTT. It yields the protein CASSSTGPTFTDTQYF.